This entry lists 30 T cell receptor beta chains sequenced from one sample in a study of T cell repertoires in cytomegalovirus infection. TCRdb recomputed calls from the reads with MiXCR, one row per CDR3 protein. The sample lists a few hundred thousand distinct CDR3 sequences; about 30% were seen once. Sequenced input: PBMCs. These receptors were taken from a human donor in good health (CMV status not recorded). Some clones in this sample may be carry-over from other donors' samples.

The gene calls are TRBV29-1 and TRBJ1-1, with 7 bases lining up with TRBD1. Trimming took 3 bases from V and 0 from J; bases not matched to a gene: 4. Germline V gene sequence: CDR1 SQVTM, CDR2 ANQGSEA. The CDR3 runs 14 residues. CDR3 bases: TGCAGCGTTGACCGGACAGGAATGAACACTGAAGCTTTCTTT. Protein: CSVDRTGMNTEAFF.

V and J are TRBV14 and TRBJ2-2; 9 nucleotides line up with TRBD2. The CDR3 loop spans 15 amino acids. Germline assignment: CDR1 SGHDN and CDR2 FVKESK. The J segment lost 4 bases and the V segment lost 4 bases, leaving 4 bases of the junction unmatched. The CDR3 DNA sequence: TGTGCCAGCAGCCGCGGACTAGCGAGCACCGGGGAGCTGTTTTTT. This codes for CASSRGLASTGELFF.

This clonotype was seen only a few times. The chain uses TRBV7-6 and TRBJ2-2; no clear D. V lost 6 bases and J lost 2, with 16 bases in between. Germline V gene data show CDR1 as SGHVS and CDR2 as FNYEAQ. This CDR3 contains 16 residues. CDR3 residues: CASRLRAPPNTGELFF. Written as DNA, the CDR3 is TGTGCCAGCAGGTTACGGGCCCCGCCTAACACCGGGGAGCTGTTTTTT.

Written as DNA, the CDR3 is TGTGCCAGCACAATGGTAAGCTCCTACAATGAGCAGTTCTTC. Its protein product is CASTMVSSYNEQFF. V is TRBV5-6 and J is TRBJ2-1; D unclear. This CDR3 is built from 14 residues. V was cut by 6 bases and J by 0 bases, with 10 bases left in between. Germline V gives CDR1 SGHDT, CDR2 YYEEEE. Full variable domain (rest looked up from reference TRBV5-6 and TRBJ2-1): DAGVTQSPTHLIKTRGQQVTLRCSPKSGHDTVSWYQQALGQGPQFIFQYYEEEERQRGNFPDRFSGHQFPNYSSELNVNALLLGDSALYLCASTMVSSYNEQFFGPGTRLTVL.

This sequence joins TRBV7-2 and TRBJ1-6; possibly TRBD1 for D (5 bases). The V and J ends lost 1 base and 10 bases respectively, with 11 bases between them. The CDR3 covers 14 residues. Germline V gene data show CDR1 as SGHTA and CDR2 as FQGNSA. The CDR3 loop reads CASSLDRGGSPLHF. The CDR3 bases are TGTGCCAGCAGCTTAGATAGGGGCGGATCACCCCTCCACTTT. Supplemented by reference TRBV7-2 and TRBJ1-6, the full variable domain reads GAGVSQSPSNKVTEKGKDVELRCDPISGHTALYWYRQSLGQGLEFLIYFQGNSAPDKSGLPSDRFSAERTGGSVSTLTIQRTQQEDSAVYLCASSLDRGGSPLHFGNGTRLTVT.

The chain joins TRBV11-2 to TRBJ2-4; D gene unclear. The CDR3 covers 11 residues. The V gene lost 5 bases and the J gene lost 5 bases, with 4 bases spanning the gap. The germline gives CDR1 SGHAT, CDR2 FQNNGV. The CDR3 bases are TGTGCCAGCAGCACCGAAAACATTCAGTACTTC. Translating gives CASSTENIQYF.

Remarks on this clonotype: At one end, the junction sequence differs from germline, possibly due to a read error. The CDR3 DNA follows: TGCGCCAGCAGCGCGCTAAGCGGAAATGTGCAGTTCTTC. Translating gives CASSALSGNVQFF. The rearrangement uses TRBV5-1 and TRBJ2-1, with a weak D call TRBD2 (5 bases). Germline lookup yields CDR1 SGHRS and CDR2 YFSETQ. The CDR3 has 13 amino acids.

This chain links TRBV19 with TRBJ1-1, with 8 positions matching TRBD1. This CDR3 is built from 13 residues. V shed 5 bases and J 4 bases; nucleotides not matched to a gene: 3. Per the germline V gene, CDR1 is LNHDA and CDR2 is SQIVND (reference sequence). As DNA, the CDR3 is TGTGCCAGTAGTCCGGACAGGGCCACTGAAGCTTTCTTT. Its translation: CASSPDRATEAFF.

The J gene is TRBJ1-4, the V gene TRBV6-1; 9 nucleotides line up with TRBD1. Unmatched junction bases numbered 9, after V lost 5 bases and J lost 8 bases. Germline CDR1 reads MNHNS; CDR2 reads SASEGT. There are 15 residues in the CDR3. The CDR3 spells CASSYMGQGREKLFF. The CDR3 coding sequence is TGTGCCAGCAGTTACATGGGACAGGGTCGGGAAAAACTGTTTTTT.

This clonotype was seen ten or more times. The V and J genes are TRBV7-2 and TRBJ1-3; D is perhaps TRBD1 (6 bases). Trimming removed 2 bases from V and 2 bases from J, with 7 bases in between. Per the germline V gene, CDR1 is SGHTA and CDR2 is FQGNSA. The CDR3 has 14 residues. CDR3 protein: CASSLYRAGNTIYF. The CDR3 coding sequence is TGTGCCAGCAGCTTATACAGGGCTGGAAACACCATATATTTT.

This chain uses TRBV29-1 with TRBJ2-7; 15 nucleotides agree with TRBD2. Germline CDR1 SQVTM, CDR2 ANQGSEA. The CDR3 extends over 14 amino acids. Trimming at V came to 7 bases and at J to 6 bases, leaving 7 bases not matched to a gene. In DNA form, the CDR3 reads TGCAGCGCTGGACTAGCGGGAGGGCCTTCCGAGCAGTACTTC. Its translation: CSAGLAGGPSEQYF.

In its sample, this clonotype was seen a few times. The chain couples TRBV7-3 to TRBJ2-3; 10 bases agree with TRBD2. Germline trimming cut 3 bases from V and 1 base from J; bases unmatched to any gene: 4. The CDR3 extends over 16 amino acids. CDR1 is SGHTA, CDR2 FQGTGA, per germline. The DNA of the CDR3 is TGTGCCAGCAGCTTCCTAGCGGGAGCTGGCACAGATACGCAGTATTTT. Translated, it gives CASSFLAGAGTDTQYF.

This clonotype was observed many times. The CDR3 nucleotides are TGTGCCAGCAGTATCGGGGAAGCGAACATTCAGTACTTC. Translating it yields CASSIGEANIQYF. The V and J genes are TRBV7-2 and TRBJ2-4; D may be TRBD2 (5 bases). Trimming cost V 6 bases and J 7 bases, with 13 bases left between them. The CDR3 contains 13 residues. Germline CDR1 reads SGHTA; CDR2 reads FQGNSA. The variable domain in full, completed from reference TRBV7-2 and TRBJ2-4, reads GAGVSQSPSNKVTEKGKDVELRCDPISGHTALYWYRQSLGQGLEFLIYFQGNSAPDKSGLPSDRFSAERTGGSVSTLTIQRTQQEDSAVYLCASSIGEANIQYFGAGTRLSVL.

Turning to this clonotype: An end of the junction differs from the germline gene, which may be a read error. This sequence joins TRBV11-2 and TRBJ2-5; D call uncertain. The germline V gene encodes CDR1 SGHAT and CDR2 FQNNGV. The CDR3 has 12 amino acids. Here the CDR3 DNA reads TGTGCCAGCAGCGTAGGCGCGGCTCCCTCTGTCTTC. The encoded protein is CASSVGAAPSVF.

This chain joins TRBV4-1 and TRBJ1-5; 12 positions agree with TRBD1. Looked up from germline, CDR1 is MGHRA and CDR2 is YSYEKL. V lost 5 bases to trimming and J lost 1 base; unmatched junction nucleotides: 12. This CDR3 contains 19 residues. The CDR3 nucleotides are TGCGCCAGCAGCGGAACCGGGACAGGGGGCCGGGGGAGCAATCAGCCCCAGCATTTT. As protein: CASSGTGTGGRGSNQPQHF.

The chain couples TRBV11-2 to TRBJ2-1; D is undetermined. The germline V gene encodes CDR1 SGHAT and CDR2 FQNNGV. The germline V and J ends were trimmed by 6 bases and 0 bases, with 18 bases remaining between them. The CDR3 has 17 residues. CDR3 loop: CASSPELGSSSYNEQFF. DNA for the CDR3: TGTGCCAGCAGTCCAGAGCTGGGATCGAGCTCCTACAATGAGCAGTTCTTC.

CDR3 sequence: CASSALWGSPGDEQFF. In nucleotides, the CDR3 is TGTGCCAGCAGTGCTCTGTGGGGTTCCCCAGGGGATGAGCAGTTCTTC. The gene calls are TRBV6-1 and TRBJ2-1; perhaps TRBD1 as D (6 bases). V lost 4 bases to trimming and J lost 8 bases, with 21 bases between them. The CDR3 consists of 16 residues. Germline V gene sequence: CDR1 MNHNS, CDR2 SASEGT.

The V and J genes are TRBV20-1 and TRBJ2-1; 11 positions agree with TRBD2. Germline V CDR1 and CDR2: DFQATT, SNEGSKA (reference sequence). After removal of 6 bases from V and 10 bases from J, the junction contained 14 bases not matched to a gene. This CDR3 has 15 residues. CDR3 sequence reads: CSAPLAGGYVGEQFF. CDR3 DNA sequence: TGCAGTGCGCCTCTAGCGGGAGGATACGTTGGCGAGCAGTTCTTC.

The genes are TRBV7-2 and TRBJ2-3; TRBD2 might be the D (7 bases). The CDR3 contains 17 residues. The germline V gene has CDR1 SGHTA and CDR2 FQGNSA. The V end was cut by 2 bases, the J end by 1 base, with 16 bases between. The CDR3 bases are TGTGCCAGCAGCTTATGGGGGGGGGACATAGGCACAGATACGCAGTATTTT. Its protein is CASSLWGGDIGTDTQYF.

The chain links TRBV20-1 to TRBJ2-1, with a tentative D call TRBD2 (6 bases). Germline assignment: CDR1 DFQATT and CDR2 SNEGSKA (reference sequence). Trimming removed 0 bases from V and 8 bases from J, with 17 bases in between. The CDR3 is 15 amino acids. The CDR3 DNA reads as TGCAGTGCTAGAGATCCGACGGGAGCCCACCATGAGCAGTTCTTC. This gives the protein CSARDPTGAHHEQFF.

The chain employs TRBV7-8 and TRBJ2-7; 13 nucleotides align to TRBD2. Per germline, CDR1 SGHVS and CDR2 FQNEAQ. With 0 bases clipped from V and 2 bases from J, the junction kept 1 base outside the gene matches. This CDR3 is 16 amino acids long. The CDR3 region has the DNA TGTGCCAGCAGCTTAGCCGGGACTAGCGGGACCTACGAGCAGTACTTC. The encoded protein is CASSLAGTSGTYEQYF.

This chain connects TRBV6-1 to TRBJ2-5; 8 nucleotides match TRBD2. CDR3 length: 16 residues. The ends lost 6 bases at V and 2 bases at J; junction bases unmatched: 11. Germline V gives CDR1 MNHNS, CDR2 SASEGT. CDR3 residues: CASRPLAGWAQETQYF. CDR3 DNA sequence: TGTGCCAGCAGGCCGCTAGCGGGCTGGGCTCAAGAGACCCAGTACTTC.

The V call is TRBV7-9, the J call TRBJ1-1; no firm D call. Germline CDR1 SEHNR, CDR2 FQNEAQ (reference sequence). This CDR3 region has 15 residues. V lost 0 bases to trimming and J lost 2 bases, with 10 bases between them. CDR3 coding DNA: TGTGCCAGCAGCTTAGCCTCTCAGATTAACACTGAAGCTTTCTTT. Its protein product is CASSLASQINTEAFF.

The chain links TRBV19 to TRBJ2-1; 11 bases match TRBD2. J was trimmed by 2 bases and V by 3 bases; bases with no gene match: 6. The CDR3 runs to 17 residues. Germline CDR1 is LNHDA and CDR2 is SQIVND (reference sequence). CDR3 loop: CASSMDLAGGTYNEQFF. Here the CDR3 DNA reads TGTGCCAGTAGTATGGACCTAGCGGGAGGTACCTACAATGAGCAGTTCTTC. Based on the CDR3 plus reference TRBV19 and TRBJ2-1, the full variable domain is DGGITQSPKYLFRKEGQNVTLSCEQNLNHDAMYWYRQDPGQGLRLIYYSQIVNDFQKGDIAEGYSVSREKKESFPLTVTSAQKNPTAFYLCASSMDLAGGTYNEQFFGPGTRLTVL.

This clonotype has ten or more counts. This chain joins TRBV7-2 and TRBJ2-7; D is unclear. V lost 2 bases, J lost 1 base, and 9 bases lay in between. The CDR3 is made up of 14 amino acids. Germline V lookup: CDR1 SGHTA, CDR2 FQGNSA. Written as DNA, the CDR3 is TGTGCCAGCAGCTTAAGTAGGGTTTCCTACGAGCAGTACTTC. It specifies CASSLSRVSYEQYF.

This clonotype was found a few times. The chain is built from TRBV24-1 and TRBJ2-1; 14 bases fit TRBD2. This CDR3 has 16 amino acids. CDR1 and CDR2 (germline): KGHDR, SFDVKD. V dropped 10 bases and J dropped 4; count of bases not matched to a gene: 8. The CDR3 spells CATGGLAGDPYNEQFF. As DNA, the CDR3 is TGTGCCACTGGGGGACTAGCGGGAGACCCTTACAATGAGCAGTTCTTC.

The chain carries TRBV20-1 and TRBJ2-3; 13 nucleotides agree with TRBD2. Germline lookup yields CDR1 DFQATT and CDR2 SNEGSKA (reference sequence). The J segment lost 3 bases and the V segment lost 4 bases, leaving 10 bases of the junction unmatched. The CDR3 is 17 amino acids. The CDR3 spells CSAIWTSGSLWTDTQYF. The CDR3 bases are TGCAGTGCTATATGGACTAGCGGGAGCTTATGGACAGATACGCAGTATTTT.

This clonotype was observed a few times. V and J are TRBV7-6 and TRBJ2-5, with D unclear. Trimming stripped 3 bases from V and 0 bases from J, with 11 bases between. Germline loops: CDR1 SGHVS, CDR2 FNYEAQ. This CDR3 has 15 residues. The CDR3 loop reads CASSFGPTYQETQYF. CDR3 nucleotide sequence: TGTGCCAGCAGCTTTGGGCCGACGTACCAAGAGACCCAGTACTTC.

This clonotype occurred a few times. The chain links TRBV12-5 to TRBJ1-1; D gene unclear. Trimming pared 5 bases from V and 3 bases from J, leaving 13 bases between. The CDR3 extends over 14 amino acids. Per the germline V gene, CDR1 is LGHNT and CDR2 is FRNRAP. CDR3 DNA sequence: TGTGCTAGTGGTCCGGAAGGGTACTACACTGAAGCTTTCTTT. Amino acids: CASGPEGYYTEAFF.

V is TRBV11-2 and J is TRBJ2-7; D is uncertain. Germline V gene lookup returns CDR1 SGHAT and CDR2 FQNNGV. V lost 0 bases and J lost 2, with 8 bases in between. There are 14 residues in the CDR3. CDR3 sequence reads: CASSLDFGPYEQYV. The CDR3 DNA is TGTGCCAGCAGCTTAGACTTTGGGCCCTACGAGCAGTACGTC.